This T cell receptor beta chain was sequenced for a study of control samples from healthy donors and cancer patients. Produced via immunoSEQ multiplex PCR; TCRdb's table is partial and in-frame only. The sample carries about 140,000 clones, 75% to 95% recorded once. V lost 0 bases to trimming and J lost 2 bases, with 8 bases between them. The V gene's germline CDR1 is SGHTS and CDR2 YDEGEE. This CDR3 spans 15 amino acids. This receptor was obtained from a man aged 30 to 39 in good health. This chain connects TRBV5-8 to TRBJ1-4; D is possibly TRBD1 (5 bases). The sequencing sample was made of blood. CDR3 region: CASSLARVTNEKLFF. As DNA, the CDR3 is TGTGCCAGCAGCTTGGCCAGGGTGACTAATGAAAAACTGTTTTTT.